One and the same sample provided the 32 T cell receptor beta chains below, sequenced in a study of T cells in Graves' hyperthyroidism and ophthalmopathy. TCR beta CDR3 sequences were amplified from RNA transcripts. Carried out on the TCR CDR3, a first-round RT-PCR used the HTBI primer set. From the multiplex PCR reads, TCRdb called clonotypes with MiXCR, one entry per CDR3 protein. Here the sample spans more than 300,000 distinct CDR3 sequences, roughly 20% being singletons. Material: blood. These receptors originate from a young man with Graves' ophthalmopathy.

The chain employs TRBV9 and TRBJ2-3, with TRBD1 matching over 7 bases. The trim removed 4 bases at V and 3 bases at J, leaving 5 bases unmatched. This CDR3 is 14 amino acids long. CDR1 and CDR2 (germline): SGDLS, YYNGEE. CDR3 nucleotide sequence: TGTGCCAGCAGCTTCATACAGGGGACAGATACGCAGTATTTT. Translating gives CASSFIQGTDTQYF.

This clonotype was counted only a few times. The rearrangement links TRBV7-9 to TRBJ2-2; 8 positions agree with TRBD1. The CDR3 spans 17 residues. The trim removed 5 bases at V and 3 bases at J, leaving 11 bases unmatched. Germline CDR1 SEHNR, CDR2 FQNEAQ (reference sequence). The CDR3 DNA reads as TGTGCCAGCAGCCCAACCCGGACAGGGCCATACACCGGGGAGCTGTTTTTT. It codes for CASSPTRTGPYTGELFF. The full variable domain, with the rest looked up from reference TRBV7-9 and TRBJ2-2, is DTGVSQNPRHKITKRGQNVTFRCDPISEHNRLYWYRQTLGQGPEFLTYFQNEAQLEKSRLLSDRFSAERPKGSFSTLEIQRTEQGDSAMYLCASSPTRTGPYTGELFFGEGSRLTVL.

In the case of this clonotype: With a much larger clone just one base away, this may be a read error. The chain is built from TRBV28 and TRBJ2-1; TRBD1 matches 8 bases. The J call is in doubt because the DNA end fits TRBJ2-7 better. CDR1 and CDR2 (germline): MDHEN, SYDVKM. This CDR3 is built from 13 residues. The CDR3 here is CASSEGTGNEQYF. The CDR3 DNA follows: TGTGCCAGCAGTGAAGGGACAGGCAATGAGCAGTACTTC.

In its sample, this clonotype was seen many times. The chain links TRBV20-1 to TRBJ2-4; 7 nucleotides align to TRBD2. Germline V gene sequence: CDR1 DFQATT, CDR2 SNEGSKA (reference sequence). CDR3 length: 16 amino acids. With 3 bases clipped from V and 1 base from J, the junction kept 9 bases outside the gene matches. CDR3 residues: CSASPELGGAKNIQYF. The DNA for the CDR3 is TGCAGTGCTAGTCCTGAACTCGGGGGGGCCAAAAACATTCAGTACTTC.

This clonotype was counted at least ten times. The chain employs TRBV10-2 and TRBJ2-7, with D tentatively TRBD2 (6 bases). The CDR3 sequence is 12 residues long. In germline, CDR1 is WSHSY, CDR2 SAAADI. Between the trimmed V and J ends, which lost 6 bases and 12 bases, there was a span of 18 bases. CDR3 coding DNA: TGCGCCAGCAGGTTAGATAGCGGCACGCCGTACTTC. Residues: CASRLDSGTPYF.

This clonotype was counted a few times. The rearrangement uses TRBV28 and TRBJ1-2; no reliable D call. The CDR3 sequence is 13 residues long. The V gene lost 6 bases and the J gene lost 9 bases, with 17 bases spanning the gap. Germline V gene lookup returns CDR1 MDHEN and CDR2 SYDVKM. The CDR3: CASSMDGLIRYTF. As DNA, the CDR3 is TGTGCCAGCAGCATGGATGGACTTATTCGCTACACCTTC.

This clonotype has just a few counts. This rearrangement joins TRBV28 to TRBJ2-7; 8 bases are a match to TRBD2. V gave up 6 bases and J gave up 5 bases; unmatched junction bases: 9. The CDR3 is made up of 14 amino acids. Germline V CDR1 and CDR2: MDHEN, SYDVKM. The CDR3 reads CASRLSGSSHEQYF. As DNA, the CDR3 is TGTGCCAGCAGGCTAAGCGGGAGTTCCCACGAGCAGTACTTC.

Worth noting for this clonotype: This may arise from a read error, as a much more abundant clone is one base away. The chain is built from TRBV5-1 and TRBJ1-1; 7 bases are shared with TRBD1. The CDR3 runs 16 residues. With 4 bases clipped from V and 0 bases from J, the junction kept 9 bases outside the gene matches. Germline V lookup: CDR1 SGHRS, CDR2 YFSETQ. The CDR3, as DNA: TGCGCCAGCAGCCGACGGATAGGGGGCATGAACACTGAAGCTTTCTTT. Encoded protein: CASSRRIGGMNTEAFF. The full variable domain, in which reference TRBV5-1 and TRBJ1-1 provide the parts outside the CDR3, is KAGVTQTPRYLIKTRGQQVTLSCSPISGHRSVSWYQQTPGQGLQFLFEYFSETQRNKGNFPGRFSGRQFSNSRSEMNVSTLELGDSALYLCASSRRIGGMNTEAFFGQGTRLTVV.

The sample holds a few counts of this clonotype. The rearrangement joins TRBV4-2 to TRBJ1-1, with 8 bases matching TRBD1. This CDR3 is 12 amino acids long. The junction had 0 bases not matched to a gene; V was cut back by 1 base and J by 8 bases. The germline V gene encodes CDR1 LGHNA and CDR2 YNFKEQ. The CDR3 nucleotides are TGTGCCAGCAGCCAAGGGACAGGGGAAGCTTTCTTT. Protein: CASSQGTGEAFF.

This clonotype was observed a few times. The rearrangement joins TRBV7-9 to TRBJ2-1, with 11 nucleotides matching TRBD2. With V trimmed by 6 bases and J by 7 bases, 17 bases remained unmatched. The CDR3 loop spans 18 amino acids. In germline, CDR1 is SEHNR, CDR2 FQNEAQ (reference sequence). This chain's CDR3 is CASSRDSSGGTGKNEQFF. DNA of the CDR3: TGTGCCAGCAGTCGGGACTCTAGCGGGGGGACCGGGAAAAATGAGCAGTTCTTC.

A remark on this clonotype: The junction and the germline gene differ at one end; a read error may be behind it. The chain couples TRBV7-9 to TRBJ1-4; TRBD1 is a possible D gene (6 bases). The germline CDR1 and CDR2 sequences are SEHNR and FQNEAQ (reference sequence). This CDR3 contains 15 residues. CDR3 protein: CASSSRTATTEKLFF. The DNA of the CDR3 is TGTGCCAGCAGCTCCAGGACAGCAACTACTGAAAAACTGTTTTTT.

This clonotype was seen a few times. The chain couples TRBV18 to TRBJ2-1, with 8 bases matching TRBD1. This CDR3 region has 15 residues. Trimming took 1 base from V and 3 from J; bases not matched to a gene: 2. The germline V gene has CDR1 KGHSH and CDR2 LQKENI. CDR3 DNA sequence: TGTGCCAGCTCACCACTACAGGGGGGCTACAATGAGCAGTTCTTC. Translated, it gives CASSPLQGGYNEQFF.

J is TRBJ1-6 and V is TRBV5-6; D gene unclear. Between the trimmed V and J ends, which lost 4 bases and 9 bases, there was a span of 11 bases. The germline CDR1 and CDR2 sequences are SGHDT and YYEEEE. This CDR3 has 13 residues. CDR3 nucleotides: TGTGCCAGCAGCCGGATGTCTCCTTCACCCCTCCACTTT. Protein sequence: CASSRMSPSPLHF. Based on the CDR3 plus reference TRBV5-6 and TRBJ1-6, the full variable domain is DAGVTQSPTHLIKTRGQQVTLRCSPKSGHDTVSWYQQALGQGPQFIFQYYEEEERQRGNFPDRFSGHQFPNYSSELNVNALLLGDSALYLCASSRMSPSPLHFGNGTRLTVT.

This rearrangement joins TRBV4-1 to TRBJ1-6; D remains ambiguous. The V gene's germline CDR1 is MGHRA and CDR2 YSYEKL. This CDR3 contains 14 residues. V was clipped by 4 bases and J by 4 bases, with 8 bases between them. The CDR3, as DNA: TGCGCCAGCAGCCCGGGTCCTTATAATTCACCCCTCCACTTT. As protein: CASSPGPYNSPLHF.

This clonotype was detected many times. Here the CDR3 DNA reads TGTGCCAGCAGCTTAGGCCACACAGATACGCAGTATTTT. Residues: CASSLGHTDTQYF. The chain combines TRBV7-9 with TRBJ2-3, with D hard to call. Trimming took 1 base from V and 2 from J, leaving 4 bases between them. The CDR3 contains 13 residues. Germline V gene sequence: CDR1 SEHNR, CDR2 FQNEAQ (reference sequence).

This chain connects TRBV14 to TRBJ2-2, with TRBD1 matching 12 bases. Trimming at V came to 4 bases and at J to 4 bases, leaving 7 bases not matched to a gene. CDR3 size: 17 residues. Germline CDR1 and CDR2: SGHDN and FVKESK. The DNA for the CDR3 is TGTGCCAGCAGCCGACCCCCGGGACAGGGGGCCACCGGGGAGCTGTTTTTT. Its translation is CASSRPPGQGATGELFF.

The rearrangement links TRBV2 to TRBJ2-4; 9 bases align to TRBD2. Germline V gene data show CDR1 as SNHLY and CDR2 as FYNNEI. The CDR3 runs to 14 residues. Trimming took 2 bases from V and 15 from J; bases not matched to a gene: 11. As DNA, the CDR3 is TGTGCCAGCAGTGAACGGCTAGCGGGGCGGCGTTGGTACTTC. Translation gives CASSERLAGRRWYF.

On this clonotype itself: A much larger clone differs from this one at a single base, so this may be a read error. The rearrangement uses TRBV24-1 and TRBJ2-3, with a weak D call TRBD1 (5 bases). Trimming left V 5 bases short and J 2 bases short, with 13 bases between. Per the germline V gene, CDR1 is KGHDR and CDR2 is SFDVKD. The CDR3 length is 15 residues. The CDR3 sequence is CATSVEDRFTDTQYF. DNA of the CDR3: TGTGCCACCAGTGTTGAAGACAGATTCACAGATACGCAGTATTTT.

This clonotype was seen ten or more times. The chain employs TRBV5-1 and TRBJ1-1; D is undetermined. V was trimmed by 1 base and J by 5 bases, leaving 12 bases between them. Per the germline V gene, CDR1 is SGHRS and CDR2 is YFSETQ. The CDR3 runs 14 residues. CDR3 region: CASSLTVPGTEAFF. The CDR3 bases are TGCGCCAGCAGCTTGACAGTCCCGGGAACTGAAGCTTTCTTT. Supplemented by reference TRBV5-1 and TRBJ1-1, the full variable domain reads KAGVTQTPRYLIKTRGQQVTLSCSPISGHRSVSWYQQTPGQGLQFLFEYFSETQRNKGNFPGRFSGRQFSNSRSEMNVSTLELGDSALYLCASSLTVPGTEAFFGQGTRLTVV.

This clonotype was seen a few times. The chain employs TRBV7-6 and TRBJ2-3; 9 positions match TRBD1. CDR1 SGHVS and CDR2 FNYEAQ come from the germline V gene. The CDR3 is made up of 15 amino acids. With V trimmed by 5 bases and J by 6 bases, 9 bases remained unmatched. CDR3 sequence reads: CASSQRPGTGDTQYF. CDR3 coding DNA: TGTGCCAGCAGCCAACGTCCCGGGACAGGGGATACGCAGTATTTT.

This clonotype was seen only a few times. V usage is TRBV28 and J usage is TRBJ1-2, with D possibly being TRBD1 (5 bases). Germline assignment: CDR1 MDHEN and CDR2 SYDVKM. This CDR3 has 14 amino acids. V was cut by 7 bases and J by 4 bases, with 16 bases left in between. As DNA, the CDR3 is TGTGCCAGCATTAGCGATATTAGGGGCTATGGCTACACCTTC. This gives the protein CASISDIRGYGYTF.

This chain joins TRBV7-9 and TRBJ1-2; tentative D call: TRBD1 (6 bases). V was cut by 6 bases and J by 6 bases, with 17 bases left in between. CDR1 and CDR2 from the germline V gene are SEHNR and FQNEAQ (reference sequence). This CDR3 comprises 14 residues. CDR3 coding DNA: TGTGCCAGCAGGACTTCTAGGACAGAGGATGGCTACACCTTC. The encoded protein is CASRTSRTEDGYTF.

The table lists this clonotype with many counts. The V gene is TRBV13, the J gene TRBJ2-3, with a tentative D call TRBD2 (5 bases). This CDR3 contains 17 residues. V shed 5 bases and J shed 2 bases, with 20 bases lying between them. In germline, CDR1 is PRHDT, CDR2 FYEKMQ (reference sequence). The CDR3 DNA reads TGTGCCAGCAGCCCCGTACCTCCGGGCGGGTTCACAGATACGCAGTATTTT. Protein sequence: CASSPVPPGGFTDTQYF.

This clonotype was seen at least ten times. This chain connects TRBV6-6 to TRBJ1-1, with no clear D. Trimming cost V 2 bases and J 0 bases, with 10 bases left between them. Germline V CDR1 and CDR2: MNHNY, SVGAGI (reference sequence). The CDR3 covers 15 residues. CDR3 in amino acids: CASSYRPVLNTEAFF. In DNA form, the CDR3 reads TGTGCCAGCAGTTACCGGCCGGTCCTGAACACTGAAGCTTTCTTT.

The chain uses TRBV7-3 and TRBJ2-4; 8 bases map to TRBD1. The CDR3 consists of 14 residues. Germline lookup yields CDR1 SGHTA and CDR2 FQGTGA. The junction had 4 bases not matched to a gene; V was cut back by 5 bases and J by 4 bases. The CDR3 DNA follows: TGTGCCAGCAGCCAGGACAGGGAGAAAAACATTCAGTACTTC. It specifies CASSQDREKNIQYF.

This clonotype was detected many times. The chain recombines TRBV3-1 with TRBJ2-5, with TRBD2 matching over 9 bases. CDR1 is LGHDT and CDR2 is YNNKEL in the germline V gene (reference sequence). The trim removed 1 base at V and 5 bases at J, leaving 8 bases unmatched. The CDR3 extends over 16 amino acids. The CDR3 is CASSQGASGVQETQYF. The CDR3 DNA follows: TGTGCCAGCAGCCAAGGGGCTAGCGGGGTGCAGGAGACCCAGTACTTC.

The gene calls are TRBV19 and TRBJ1-5; D might be TRBD1 (5 bases). CDR3 length: 14 residues. Trimming took 1 base from V and 2 from J, leaving 6 bases between them. Germline V CDR1 and CDR2: LNHDA, SQIVND (reference sequence). CDR3 in DNA: TGTGCCAGTAGTATAGTGGGGGGCAATCAGCCCCAGCATTTT. As protein: CASSIVGGNQPQHF.

This clonotype came up many times. The chain couples TRBV2 to TRBJ1-1; D call uncertain. Germline CDR1 is SNHLY and CDR2 is FYNNEI. The CDR3 consists of 12 residues. V lost 3 bases to trimming and J lost 8 bases, with 10 bases between them. CDR3: CASSDGSWEAFF. The CDR3 nucleotides read TGTGCCAGCAGTGATGGGAGCTGGGAAGCTTTCTTT.

Ten or more counts support this clonotype. V is TRBV7-8 and J is TRBJ1-4; TRBD1 matches at 7 bases. The CDR3 runs to 16 residues. V shed 4 bases and J 3 bases; nucleotides not matched to a gene: 8. CDR1 SGHVS and CDR2 FQNEAQ come from the germline V gene. The CDR3 sequence: CASSSPRDRPNEKLFF. CDR3 in DNA: TGTGCCAGCAGCTCCCCAAGGGACAGACCTAATGAAAAACTGTTTTTT.

Comments on this clonotype: Being one base from a much bigger clone, this may be a read error. The V gene is TRBV3-1, the J gene TRBJ2-1, with unresolved D. From germline, CDR1 is LGHDT and CDR2 YNNKEL (reference sequence). The length of the CDR3 is 14 residues. In DNA, the CDR3 is TGTGCCAGCAGCCAAGAAATCCGAAACAATGAGCAGTCCTTC. Amino acid sequence: CASSQEIRNNEQSF.

This clonotype was counted at least ten times. The CDR3 here is CASILNWAGGGTGNTIYF. The CDR3 DNA is TGTGCCAGCATTCTGAACTGGGCAGGAGGGGGAACTGGAAACACCATATATTTT. The chain uses TRBV7-2 and TRBJ1-3; possible D gene TRBD1, 6 bases. The CDR3 loop spans 18 amino acids. Trimming stripped 7 bases from V and 2 bases from J, with 24 bases between. CDR1 is SGHTA and CDR2 is FQGNSA in the germline V gene. Together with reference TRBV7-2 and TRBJ1-3, the CDR3 gives the full variable domain: GAGVSQSPSNKVTEKGKDVELRCDPISGHTALYWYRQSLGQGLEFLIYFQGNSAPDKSGLPSDRFSAERTGGSVSTLTIQRTQQEDSAVYLCASILNWAGGGTGNTIYFGEGSWLTVV.

Ten or more counts support this clonotype. The gene calls are TRBV24-1 and TRBJ1-1; D is ambiguous. The CDR3 extends over 17 amino acids. Trimming cost V 0 bases and J 1 base, with 14 bases left between them. CDR1 and CDR2 from the germline V gene are KGHDR and SFDVKD. Here the CDR3 DNA reads TGTGCCACCAGTGATTTGGTGGATGCTTCGCCGAACACTGAAGCTTTCTTT. It encodes CATSDLVDASPNTEAFF.